The TCR beta chain under discussion was sequenced for a study of cytomegalovirus exposure and HLA in healthy donors. The CDR3 is 15 amino acids. J was trimmed by 0 bases and V by 5 bases; bases with no gene match: 6. Germline CDR1 is SGHRS and CDR2 is YFSETQ. Every donor was a healthy person donating bone marrow. It was with 60 Vbeta and 13 Jbeta primers that the PCR ran. Sequencing used immunoSEQ multiplex PCR; TCRdb keeps in-frame clones, though not all of them. The profile shows roughly 150,000 clones, roughly 77% of them singletons. Concerning this clone: Its antigen remains unidentified.

The study, taken as a whole, reports: An analysis done earlier found most TCR beta V segments productive about 87% or about 30% of the time. The dataset shows that most TCR sequences were rare, while some public TCRs occurred in many donors. There was a cluster of highly shared sequence variants that was likely a sequencing artifact.

Sequenced material: PBMCs. The sequence came from a man aged 30-40 years in good health. The chain links TRBV5-1 to TRBJ2-7, with TRBD2 matching over 9 bases. CDR3 region: CASRVTSGSSYEQYF. CDR3 bases: TGCGCCAGCAGGGTGACTAGCGGTAGCTCCTACGAGCAGTACTTC.